These T cell receptor beta chains were read from a single sample in a study of blood T cell repertoires in COVID-19. The table came from immunoSEQ multiplex PCR; TCRdb's copy has only in-frame clones and leaves some out. The data hold approximately 190,000 clones, with 80% observed a single time. The sequenced sample consisted of peripheral blood. The receptors originated from a man in his sixties with acute or convalescent COVID-19. CDR3s include the opening cysteine and the closing phenylalanine or tryptophan. D genes are given only for firm matches. A row's size may be missing; if present it is once, few, many or a size class.

d_call j_call v_call clone_size cdr3_aa cdr3_nt
TRBD1 TRBJ1-5 TRBV18 few CASSPRSFGGTGVIVQPNQPQHF TGTGCCAGCTCACCGAGAAGTTTTGGGGGGACAGGGGTAATTGTGCAACCTAATCAGCCCCAGCATTTT
. TRBJ2-7 TRBV29-1 once CSARFRQGYEQYF TGCAGCGCCCGGTTTCGGCAGGGCTACGAGCAGTACTTC
. TRBJ1-3 TRBV27 once CASSEKPFSGNTIYF TGTGCCAGCAGTGAGAAGCCCTTCTCTGGAAACACCATATATTTT
. TRBJ2-5 TRBV3-1/TRBV3-2 few CASSQGPIETQYF TGTGCCAGCAGCCAAGGGCCCATCGAGACCCAGTACTTC
. TRBJ2-1 TRBV4-1 . CASSQESSSSYNEQFF TGCGCCAGCAGCCAAGAGTCTTCTAGCTCCTACAATGAGCAGTTCTTC
. TRBJ1-1 TRBV7-2 . CASSLAIGDSEAFF TGTGCCAGCAGCTTAGCGATCGGGGACTCTGAAGCTTTCTTT
. TRBJ1-1 TRBV27 . CASSLVPSGNTEAFF TGTGCCAGCAGTTTGGTCCCCTCAGGGAACACTGAAGCTTTCTTT
. TRBJ1-2 TRBV4-1 . CASSQALGENVSGYTF TGCGCCAGCAGCCAGGCCCTTGGGGAGAATGTCTCGGGCTACACCTTC
TRBD1 TRBJ1-2 TRBV6-5 . CASSSGQGARGYTF TGTGCCAGCAGTTCCGGACAGGGGGCGCGTGGCTACACCTTC
. TRBJ1-5 TRBV6-5 once CASRRGGGGRQPQHF TGTGCCAGCCGCCGGGGAGGGGGGGGCCGTCAGCCCCAGCATTTT
. TRBJ2-3 TRBV29-1 . CSVARGNTDTQYF TGCAGCGTTGCTCGGGGTAACACAGATACGCAGTATTTT
. TRBJ1-4 TRBV15 . CATSRDPTTNEKLFF TGTGCCACCAGCAGAGATCCCACAACTAATGAAAAACTGTTTTTT
. TRBJ2-1 TRBV28 . CASSFTYNEQFF TGTGCCAGCAGTTTTACCTACAATGAGCAGTTCTTC
. TRBJ2-1 TRBV6-5 . CASSPPGGRDEQFF TGTGCCAGCAGTCCTCCAGGGGGGCGTGATGAGCAGTTCTTC
. TRBJ2-1 TRBV12-3/TRBV12-4 . CASSNTNNEQFF TGTGCCAGCAGTAACACTAACAATGAGCAGTTCTTC
TRBD2 TRBJ2-3 TRBV9 . CASSVVGGEDTQYF TGTGCCAGCAGCGTAGTCGGGGGGGAGGATACGCAGTATTTT
TRBD2 TRBJ2-7 TRBV20-1 . CSASLSSGGLQQYF TGCAGTGCTAGTCTGTCTAGCGGGGGGCTACAGCAGTACTTC
. TRBJ1-1 TRBV28 . CASKGFLNTEAFF TGTGCCAGCAAGGGGTTCCTTAACACTGAAGCTTTCTTT
TRBD1 TRBJ2-3 TRBV6-5 . CASTEDRGADTQYF TGTGCCAGCACCGAGGACAGGGGGGCAGATACGCAGTATTTT
TRBD2 TRBJ2-7 TRBV30 . CASNSGGSSYEQYF TGTGCCTCCAATAGCGGGGGAAGCTCCTACGAGCAGTACTTC
TRBD2 TRBJ2-7 TRBV2 once CASSERASGGDEQYF TGTGCCAGCAGTGAAAGGGCTAGCGGGGGTGACGAGCAGTACTTC
. TRBJ2-7 TRBV15 once CATSRYRAYEQYF TGTGCCACCAGCAGATACAGGGCCTACGAGCAGTACTTC
TRBD1 TRBJ2-5 TRBV4-3 once CASSLNRGLGETQYF TGCGCCAGCAGCCTTAACAGGGGGCTGGGAGAGACCCAGTACTTC
TRBD1 TRBJ2-7 TRBV10-3 . CAIKQGDYEQYF TGTGCCATCAAACAGGGGGACTACGAGCAGTACTTC
TRBD1 TRBJ2-3 TRBV9 once CASSADRHNTDTQYF TGTGCCAGCAGCGCGGACAGGCACAACACAGATACGCAGTATTTT
TRBD2 TRBJ2-5 TRBV11-2 . CASTIGTSTGTQYF TGTGCCAGCACCATTGGGACTAGCACGGGGACCCAGTACTTC
. TRBJ1-2 TRBV14 . CASSQVLPGASNYGYTF TGTGCCAGCAGCCAAGTTTTACCGGGAGCCTCTAACTATGGCTACACCTTC
. TRBJ1-3 TRBV3-1/TRBV3-2 . CASWSGAFSGNTIYF TGTGCCAGCTGGTCCGGAGCGTTTTCTGGAAACACCATATATTTT
TRBD2 TRBJ2-3 TRBV10-3 . CAISATTGTSGIRNTQYF TGTGCCATCAGCGCGACCACCGGGACTAGCGGTATCCGAAATACGCAGTATTTT
TRBD2 TRBJ2-3 TRBV9 few CASRAAGGSTDTQYF TGTGCCAGCAGGGCAGCGGGGGGATCCACAGATACGCAGTATTTT
. TRBJ1-2 TRBV4-1 . CASSPRGGFDGYTF TGCGCCAGCAGCCCTCGGGGGGGGTTTGATGGCTACACCTTC
. TRBJ2-7 TRBV20-1 . CSASAVHEQYF TGCAGTGCTAGTGCGGTGCACGAGCAGTACTTC
. TRBJ1-1 TRBV29-1 once CSVGGARGELSFF TGCAGCGTGGGGGGGGCCAGGGGCGAGCTGAGTTTCTTT
TRBD1 TRBJ2-7 TRBV3-1/TRBV3-2 . CASSQNRGRDEQYF TGTGCCAGCAGCCAAAACAGGGGGCGCGACGAGCAGTACTTC
TRBD1 TRBJ1-1 TRBV2 . CASMDRGREGAFF TGTGCCAGCATGGACAGGGGGCGGGAAGGAGCTTTCTTT
. TRBJ2-1 TRBV6-6 . CASSYGQSYNEQFF TGTGCCAGCAGTTACGGTCAGTCCTACAATGAGCAGTTCTTC
TRBD2 TRBJ2-1 TRBV12-3/TRBV12-4 . CASSLRGYNEQFF TGTGCCAGCAGTTTGCGGGGGTACAATGAGCAGTTCTTC
TRBD2 TRBJ2-1 TRBV6-5 . CASSYSGLAGVEQFF TGTGCCAGCAGTTACTCAGGCCTAGCGGGGGTTGAGCAGTTCTTC
TRBD1 TRBJ2-7 TRBV5-4 once CASSFYRGRLGEQYF TGTGCCAGCAGCTTTTATAGGGGGCGACTCGGCGAGCAGTACTTC
. TRBJ1-5 TRBV19 once CASSIEPGHRGVLSQPQHF TGTGCCAGTAGTATTGAACCGGGACACCGAGGCGTGTTATCTCAGCCCCAGCATTTT
. TRBJ2-1 TRBV7-2 . CASSITSRFYNEQFF TGTGCCAGCAGCATCACTAGCCGATTTTACAATGAGCAGTTCTTC
. TRBJ2-1 TRBV20-1 . CSASGFAGPTGSLDNEQFF TGCAGTGCTAGTGGGTTCGCAGGTCCGACCGGATCATTAGACAATGAGCAGTTCTTC
. TRBJ2-7 TRBV18 . CASSPSVGRPLEQYF TGTGCCAGCTCACCATCGGTTGGCAGGCCCCTGGAGCAGTACTTC
. TRBJ2-7 TRBV5-5 once CASSPRTGLAYKQYF TGTGCCAGCAGCCCCCGGACTGGGCTTGCCTACAAGCAGTACTTC
. TRBJ1-5 TRBV6-7 . CASNGQTYSNQPQHF TGTGCCAGCAACGGACAGACTTATAGCAATCAGCCCCAGCATTTT
. TRBJ2-1 TRBV9 many CASSVGPLNEQFF TGTGCCAGCAGCGTGGGCCCTCTCAATGAGCAGTTCTTC
. TRBJ2-7 TRBV7-2 once CASSPLPGVHEQYF TGTGCCAGCAGCCCCCTTCCAGGGGTCCACGAGCAGTACTTC
. TRBJ1-1 TRBV6-5 few CASSPVSPFSAEAFF TGTGCCAGCAGTCCGGTATCCCCCTTTTCCGCTGAAGCTTTCTTT
TRBD1 TRBJ1-1 TRBV5-1 . CASSAGQGAPNTEAFF TGCGCCAGCAGCGCGGGACAGGGGGCCCCCAACACTGAAGCTTTCTTT
TRBD1 TRBJ1-2 TRBV18 . CASSPGDRGLLGYGYTF TGTGCCAGCTCACCTGGGGACAGGGGGCTCCTTGGCTATGGCTACACCTTC
TRBD2 TRBJ2-5 TRBV11-2 . CASSQPGRGGRETQYF TGTGCCAGCAGCCAGCCGGGGCGGGGGGGCCGAGAGACCCAGTACTTC
. TRBJ2-7 TRBV30 . CAWSVLRARGEQYF TGTGCCTGGAGTGTACTGCGTGCCAGGGGCGAGCAGTACTTC
. TRBJ1-1 TRBV5-4 . CASSLAQGTEAFF TGTGCCAGCAGCTTGGCCCAGGGTACTGAAGCTTTCTTT